The clone carrying this TCR beta chain has more than one count but fewer than ten. Its antigen is undetermined. The data stem from a study of T-cell memory formation after mild COVID-19. Study background: TCR clusters largely stayed donor specific. Study findings and constraints: A second wave of clones peaked on day 37, and their SARS-CoV-2 specificity went unconfirmed.

Amplification by 5'RACE using constant-segment primers produced TCR alpha and TCR beta cDNA libraries that carried sample barcodes and UMIs. MiXCR, run by TCRdb on the 5' RACE reads, gives a single entry per CDR3 protein. The sample holds around 530,000 distinct CDR3 sequences, about 20% seen once. Trimming removed 0 bases at V and 7 bases at J, with 10 bases between. This CDR3 has 14 amino acids. The V gene's germline CDR1 is GTSNPN and CDR2 SVGIG (reference sequence). What was sequenced was PBMCs or a T cell subset sorted from them (not recorded which). The chain recombines TRBV30 with TRBJ1-6; D may be TRBD1 (6 bases). The TCR was taken from an adult woman who had mild COVID-19 (a few samples of this study predate the infection). Cell type and time point are not known. The CDR3: CAWSVGQRNSPLHF. The CDR3 DNA is TGTGCCTGGAGTGTAGGACAGAGAAATTCACCCCTCCACTTT.